This passage covers 16 T cell receptor beta chains from one sample sequenced in a study of blood T cell repertoires in COVID-19. Clones were sequenced by immunoSEQ multiplex PCR, and TCRdb holds only the in-frame ones, with some missing. Here the sample spans about 200,000 clones, about 80% being singletons. The sample comprised peripheral blood. These receptors all stem from a woman in her forties with active or convalescent COVID-19.

The rearrangement uses TRBV25-1 and TRBJ1-4; D possibly corresponds to TRBD1 (5 bases). The CDR3 is 13 residues long. V was shortened by 8 bases and J by 4 bases, with 11 bases between the two germline ends. The germline CDR1 and CDR2 sequences are MGHDK and SYGVNS. The CDR3 nucleotides read TGTGCCAGCCGCCGGGACTTTAATGAAAAACTGTTTTTT. This translates into CASRRDFNEKLFF.

The J gene is TRBJ1-2, the V gene TRBV9, with 8 nucleotides matching TRBD1. The CDR3 is made up of 14 amino acids. V lost 2 bases and J lost 7; bases outside the gene matches: 7. Germline assignment: CDR1 SGDLS and CDR2 YYNGEE. This CDR3 reads CASSVDGQGGGYTF. The CDR3 coding sequence is TGTGCCAGCAGCGTGGACGGACAGGGAGGTGGCTACACCTTC.

This clone was recorded a few times. This chain links TRBV5-3 with TRBJ2-3; 11 bases fit TRBD2. Being an ORF, TRBV5-3 has a function that is uncertain. The CDR3 is 16 residues long. After removal of 3 bases from V and 2 bases from J, the junction contained 5 bases not matched to a gene. CDR3 coding DNA: TGTGCCAGAAGCTCTGGGACTAGCGGAACCACAGATACGCAGTATTTT. Residues: CARSSGTSGTTDTQYF.

The chain has TRBV6-4 and TRBJ2-7; D uncertain. This CDR3 contains 13 residues. Germline CDR1 MRHNA, CDR2 SNTAGT. The V gene lost 3 bases and the J gene lost 1 base, with 7 bases spanning the gap. The CDR3 is CASSDGLSYEQYF. CDR3 bases: TGTGCCAGCAGTGATGGCCTTTCCTACGAGCAGTACTTC.

The chain combines TRBV11-2 with TRBJ1-3; D is possibly TRBD1 (5 bases). Germline CDR1 SGHAT, CDR2 FQNNGV. The length of the CDR3 is 14 residues. Between the trimmed V and J ends, which lost 5 bases and 0 bases, there was a span of 8 bases. CDR3 nucleotide sequence: TGTGCCAGCAGCGGCGGGACCTCTGGAAACACCATATATTTT. This sequence encodes CASSGGTSGNTIYF.

The chain uses TRBV7-9 and TRBJ2-3, with 9 bases lining up with TRBD2. CDR1 SEHNR and CDR2 FQNEAQ come from the germline V gene (reference sequence). CDR3 length equals 16 residues. Losses at the gene ends were 5 bases for V and 2 bases for J; bases not matched to a gene: 8. The chain's CDR3 is CASSRTLAGATDTQYF. CDR3 coding DNA: TGTGCCAGCAGCCGAACATTAGCGGGAGCCACAGATACGCAGTATTTT.

This clone has just one count. This chain connects TRBV10-3 to TRBJ2-2, with 7 bases identical to TRBD2. Germline V CDR1 and CDR2: ENHRY, SYGVKD. The CDR3 has 20 amino acids. The V segment lost 6 bases and the J segment 4 bases; nucleotides outside the gene matches: 23. The CDR3: CAISPTSPERLALVTGELFF. DNA for the CDR3: TGTGCCATCAGCCCTACCTCCCCGGAGAGACTAGCCCTGGTCACCGGGGAGCTGTTTTTT.

V usage is TRBV12-3 or TRBV12-4 and J usage is TRBJ1-5, with a possible D match to TRBD1 (5 bases). V was shortened by 10 bases and J by 3 bases, with 13 bases between the two germline ends. CDR3 size: 13 residues. The CDR3 DNA follows: TGTGCCACCACCGAGGACACCAATCAGCCCCAGCATTTT. Its protein is CATTEDTNQPQHF.

The gene calls are TRBV19 and TRBJ2-2, with D possibly TRBD1 on 5 matching bases. Trimming took 2 bases from V and 3 from J, leaving 16 bases between them. CDR3 length: 17 amino acids. Per the germline V gene, CDR1 is LNHDA and CDR2 is SQIVND (reference sequence). The CDR3 nucleotides read TGTGCCAGTAGTATAAAGGACAAGGCCCTCGACACCGGGGAGCTGTTTTTT. This gives the protein CASSIKDKALDTGELFF.

The chain carries TRBV7-2 and TRBJ2-1, with 9 bases fitting TRBD1. The junction had 13 bases not matched to a gene; V was cut back by 5 bases and J by 5 bases. Germline V CDR1 and CDR2: SGHTA, FQGNSA. This CDR3 spans 17 amino acids. The CDR3 nucleotides read TGTGCCAGCAGCCCACAGGGGGCCCGGCTAAGGAACAATGAGCAGTTCTTC. It is translated as CASSPQGARLRNNEQFF. The variable domain in full, completed from reference TRBV7-2 and TRBJ2-1, reads GAGVSQSPSNKVTEKGKDVELRCDPISGHTALYWYRQSLGQGLEFLIYFQGNSAPDKSGLPSDRFSAERTGGSVSTLTIQRTQQEDSAVYLCASSPQGARLRNNEQFFGPGTRLTVL.

This chain uses TRBV4-1 with TRBJ1-6, with D hard to call. The germline V and J ends were trimmed by 4 bases and 6 bases, with 16 bases remaining between them. The germline V gene encodes CDR1 MGHRA and CDR2 YSYEKL. The CDR3 consists of 16 residues. The CDR3: CASSPQPEGINSPLHF. The CDR3 region has the DNA TGCGCCAGCAGCCCACAGCCGGAGGGCATTAATTCACCCCTCCACTTT.

J is TRBJ2-7 and V is TRBV10-1; the D gene is possibly TRBD2 (6 bases). The germline V gene has CDR1 WNHNN and CDR2 SYGVQD (reference sequence). The CDR3 has 12 amino acids. Deletions cut 6 bases from V and 3 bases from J, with 9 bases between. This CDR3 is CASSGGYYEQYF. As DNA, the CDR3 is TGCGCCAGCAGCGGAGGGTACTACGAGCAGTACTTC.

A remark on this clone: This CDR3 is also generated by other DNA sequences in the sample. This chain's CDR3 is CASSFGQYNSPLHF. The CDR3 nucleotides are TGCGCCAGCAGCTTTGGACAGTATAATTCACCCCTCCACTTT. This chain uses TRBV5-1 with TRBJ1-6, with D possibly TRBD1 on 6 matching bases. Per germline, CDR1 SGHRS and CDR2 YFSETQ. The CDR3 is 14 amino acids. V shed 2 bases and J shed 4 bases, with 7 bases lying between them.

The chain has TRBV6-1 and TRBJ1-2, with TRBD1 identical over 8 bases. The germline CDR1 and CDR2 sequences are MNHNS and SASEGT. Germline trimming cut 0 bases from V and 1 base from J; bases unmatched to any gene: 1. There are 15 residues in the CDR3. CDR3 bases: TGTGCCAGCAGTGAAGCTACAGGGGGTAACTATGGCTACACCTTC. Its protein product is CASSEATGGNYGYTF.

V and J are TRBV7-9 and TRBJ1-2, with 9 bases aligning to TRBD1. Germline values: CDR1 SEHNR, CDR2 FQNEAQ (reference sequence). The CDR3 totals 16 residues. The junction had 6 bases not matched to a gene; V was cut back by 1 base and J by 3 bases. The chain's CDR3 is CASSLGDRVLDYGYTF. CDR3 sequence (DNA): TGTGCCAGCAGCTTAGGGGACAGGGTTCTCGACTATGGCTACACCTTC.

The chain recombines TRBV6-5 with TRBJ1-2, with 7 nucleotides matching TRBD1. V lost 5 bases and J lost 5; bases outside the gene matches: 11. The CDR3 extends over 15 amino acids. CDR1 is MNHEY and CDR2 is SVGAGI in the germline V gene. The CDR3 bases are TGTGCCAGCAGTCCTTACAGGGGACATTCATATGGCTACACCTTC. This encodes CASSPYRGHSYGYTF.